The 21 T cell receptor beta chains presented below share a single source sample, sequenced in a study of CD8+CD57+ T cells in acquired aplastic anemia. Genomic DNA provided the template from which TCR beta VDJ and CDR3 profiles were obtained. One entry per CDR3 protein results from TCRdb running MiXCR on the reads. The sample lists about 180,000 distinct CDR3 sequences, 45% to 50% occurring once. The material sequenced was sorted CD4+, CD8+, or CD8+CD57+ T cells (not recorded which) from PBMCs. The source of these receptors is a human donor in good health.

This sequence joins TRBV20-1 and TRBJ2-5, with 7 bases aligning to TRBD2. J lost 0 bases, V lost 3 bases, and 7 bases had no gene match. Germline values: CDR1 DFQATT, CDR2 SNEGSKA (reference sequence). The CDR3 length is 15 residues. The CDR3 DNA sequence: TGCAGTGCTAGCGGGAGGCCCCCGAACCAAGAGACCCAGTACTTC. It codes for CSASGRPPNQETQYF.

This clonotype was picked up many times. The chain links TRBV29-1 to TRBJ2-7; weak D call: TRBD1 (6 bases). The germline gives CDR1 SQVTM, CDR2 ANQGSEA. The CDR3 extends over 14 amino acids. Trimming stripped 7 bases from V and 4 bases from J, with 20 bases between. CDR3 sequence reads: CSGNRVAEPYEQYF. The CDR3 DNA reads TGCAGCGGCAACAGGGTGGCGGAACCTTACGAGCAGTACTTC.

This clonotype was seen a handful of times. The J gene is TRBJ2-7, the V gene TRBV27; 8 bases are shared with TRBD1. V shed 8 bases and J 6 bases; nucleotides not matched to a gene: 12. Germline V gene sequence: CDR1 MNHEY, CDR2 SMNVEV (reference sequence). The CDR3 contains 14 residues. The CDR3 loop is CASGPYQGAGEQYF. Written as DNA, the CDR3 is TGTGCCAGCGGGCCCTACCAGGGGGCCGGCGAGCAGTACTTC.

Remarks on this clonotype: A much larger clone lies one base from this, so it may be a read error. The gene calls are TRBV12-3 or TRBV12-4 and TRBJ1-5, with D perhaps matching TRBD1 (6 bases). This CDR3 is 16 amino acids long. V gave up 2 bases and J gave up 6 bases, with 17 bases separating them. The CDR3 coding sequence is TGTGCCAGCAGTTTACGCACAGGGAAAAGGGGTCAGCCCCAGCATTTT. Translating gives CASSLRTGKRGQPQHF.

The rearrangement joins TRBV24-1 to TRBJ2-1; the match to TRBD2 covers 9 bases. Germline loops: CDR1 KGHDR, CDR2 SFDVKD. The CDR3 runs 16 residues. J gave up 4 bases and V 3 bases, and 6 bases lay outside the gene matches. The CDR3, as DNA: TGTGCCACCAGTGATAGTAGCGGGAGTAAGTACAATGAGCAGTTCTTC. Amino acids: CATSDSSGSKYNEQFF.

The chain is built from TRBV15 and TRBJ2-5, with a weak D call TRBD1 (5 bases). V shed 0 bases and J shed 4 bases, with 18 bases lying between them. Germline-derived CDR1 and CDR2 are LNHNV and YYDKDF (reference sequence). This CDR3 has 17 amino acids. The CDR3 is CATSRDRTGWGRETQYF. The DNA of the CDR3 is TGTGCCACCAGCAGAGATCGCACAGGTTGGGGAAGAGAGACCCAGTACTTC. Drawing the rest from reference TRBV15 and TRBJ2-5, the complete variable domain is DAMVIQNPRYQVTQFGKPVTLSCSQTLNHNVMYWYQQKSSQAPKLLFHYYDKDFNNEADTPDNFQSRRPNTSFCFLDIRSPGLGDTAMYLCATSRDRTGWGRETQYFGPGTRLLVL.

In regard to this clonotype: Being one base from a much bigger clone, this may be a read error. DNA for the CDR3: TGCGCCAGCAGCTTGGAGACCAATCTTCCTAACTATGGCTACACCTTC. It codes for CASSLETNLPNYGYTF. The chain combines TRBV5-1 with TRBJ1-2; D is unclear. In germline, CDR1 is SGHRS, CDR2 YFSETQ. The CDR3 covers 16 residues. Trimming pared 0 bases from V and 0 bases from J, leaving 12 bases between.

This clonotype was observed a single time. The chain combines TRBV12-3 or TRBV12-4 with TRBJ2-3; D may be TRBD1 or TRBD2 (6 bases each). Trimming removed 0 bases from V and 2 bases from J, with 15 bases in between. The CDR3 runs 17 residues. The CDR3 DNA sequence: TGTGCCAGCAGTTTAGCGTGGACGGGGGCCCCCACAGATACGCAGTATTTT. It translates to CASSLAWTGAPTDTQYF.

J is TRBJ2-5 and V is TRBV24-1; D might be TRBD1 or TRBD2, each matching 6 bases. CDR3 length: 15 amino acids. Germline V gene sequence: CDR1 KGHDR, CDR2 SFDVKD. Trimming shortened V by 3 bases and J by 11 bases, and 21 bases separated the two germline ends. DNA for the CDR3: TGTGCCACCAGTGATGCAGGGCAGGGGCAAGGGACTCAGTACTTC. Encoded protein: CATSDAGQGQGTQYF.

This clonotype was recorded many times. The chain has TRBV5-1 and TRBJ2-5; D not resolved. CDR1 and CDR2 (germline): SGHRS, YFSETQ. The CDR3 sequence is 12 residues long. Trimming stripped 1 base from V and 11 bases from J, with 12 bases between. The CDR3 region is CASSLSASTQYF. For the CDR3, the DNA is TGCGCCAGCAGCTTGAGTGCCTCTACTCAGTACTTC. Complete variable domain (other parts from reference TRBV5-1 and TRBJ2-5): KAGVTQTPRYLIKTRGQQVTLSCSPISGHRSVSWYQQTPGQGLQFLFEYFSETQRNKGNFPGRFSGRQFSNSRSEMNVSTLELGDSALYLCASSLSASTQYFGPGTRLLVL.

This chain links TRBV7-9 with TRBJ2-7; D may correspond to TRBD1 or TRBD2 (5 bases each). Germline assignment: CDR1 SEHNR and CDR2 FQNEAQ (reference sequence). This CDR3 comprises 15 residues. V lost 5 bases and J 5 bases, leaving 19 bases between the germline ends. The CDR3 spells CASSAQPVGVHEQYF. The CDR3 DNA reads TGTGCCAGCAGCGCCCAACCTGTGGGGGTCCACGAGCAGTACTTC.

This clonotype was detected many times. The rearrangement links TRBV24-1 to TRBJ1-1, with D possibly TRBD1 on 5 matching bases. Germline V gene data show CDR1 as KGHDR and CDR2 as SFDVKD. This CDR3 region has 12 residues. Trimming took 5 bases from V and 4 from J, leaving 7 bases between them. The DNA for the CDR3 is TGTGCCACCAGTGTTGGGGCCACTGAAGCTTTCTTT. Amino acid sequence: CATSVGATEAFF.

This clonotype came up many times. The chain combines TRBV9 with TRBJ2-5, with no clear D. CDR1 is SGDLS, CDR2 YYNGEE, per germline. This CDR3 has 15 residues. Trimming took off 0 bases at V and 2 bases at J, with 11 bases between the two ends. Here the CDR3 reads CASSVGVRQQETQYF. The CDR3 DNA follows: TGTGCCAGCAGCGTAGGTGTAAGGCAGCAAGAGACCCAGTACTTC.

The sample holds one count of this clonotype. The genes are TRBV7-8 and TRBJ1-1; a possible D gene is TRBD1 (5 bases). Germline CDR1 and CDR2: SGHVS and FQNEAQ. Trimming took off 5 bases at V and 8 bases at J, with 21 bases between the two ends. The CDR3 covers 15 residues. The CDR3 region has the DNA TGTGCCAGCAGCCGGGGGGGTTACCTAACTGAGGAAGCTTTCTTT. Encoded protein: CASSRGGYLTEEAFF.

This clonotype was picked up one time. A clone one base away is much larger, so this may be a read error. This sequence joins TRBV11-1 and TRBJ2-1; 10 bases align to TRBD2. J gave up 6 bases and V 5 bases, and 10 bases lay outside the gene matches. The CDR3 has 16 amino acids. CDR1 SGHAT and CDR2 FQDESV come from the germline V gene (reference sequence). The CDR3 DNA reads as TGTGCCAGCAGCCTTACTAGCGGGATTGGGGTCAATGAGCAGTTCTTC. Amino acids: CASSLTSGIGVNEQFF.

The chain is built from TRBV14 and TRBJ2-1, with 8 bases aligning to TRBD2. CDR1 and CDR2 from the germline V gene are SGHDN and FVKESK. Trimming took 1 base from V and 16 from J; bases not matched to a gene: 9. CDR3 length: 13 residues. CDR3 residues: CASSQGPGLVIFF. The DNA of the CDR3 is TGTGCCAGCAGCCAAGGGCCGGGACTAGTTATCTTCTTC.

The sample holds many counts of this clonotype. This chain joins TRBV5-1 and TRBJ2-7; 13 positions match TRBD2. The CDR3 covers 17 residues. The germline gives CDR1 SGHRS, CDR2 YFSETQ. The ends lost 0 bases at V and 0 bases at J; junction bases unmatched: 3. In DNA, the CDR3 is TGCGCCAGCAGCTTGGGGACTAGCGGGAGTATCTCCTACGAGCAGTACTTC. Its protein product is CASSLGTSGSISYEQYF.

The V call is TRBV7-8, the J call TRBJ1-1; the D gene is possibly TRBD1 (5 bases). The CDR3 totals 17 residues. V was pared by 1 base and J by 1 base, with 16 bases between. The germline V gene has CDR1 SGHVS and CDR2 FQNEAQ. CDR3 in amino acids: CASSLGRAGLRNTEAFF. Here the CDR3 DNA reads TGTGCCAGCAGCTTAGGGAGGGCAGGGCTTAGGAACACTGAAGCTTTCTTT.

The chain employs TRBV7-9 and TRBJ2-3; a possible D gene is TRBD1 (6 bases). The CDR3 length is 13 residues. Germline V gene data show CDR1 as SEHNR and CDR2 as FQNEAQ (reference sequence). Trimming shortened V by 8 bases and J by 1 base, and 10 bases separated the two germline ends. This CDR3 reads CASGGSGTDTQYF. The CDR3 coding sequence is TGTGCCAGCGGGGGCTCGGGCACAGATACGCAGTATTTT.

This clonotype has just one count. Since no conserved phenylalanine or tryptophan closes the CDR3, a read error is the likely cause. No DNA is shown, since the ends of the CDR3 on it are uncertain; the CDR3 is the one TCRdb lists. CDR3: CASSALAG. This sequence joins TRBV7-3 and TRBJ2-5; the D call TRBD2 from the table was never checked on the DNA. Looked up from germline, CDR1 is SGHTA and CDR2 is FQGTGA. The CDR3 length is 8 residues, termini included.

V is TRBV2 and J is TRBJ1-1; no clear D. The CDR3 has 15 residues. Germline V lookup: CDR1 SNHLY, CDR2 FYNNEI. Trimming removed 5 bases from V and 1 base from J, with 14 bases in between. DNA for the CDR3: TGTGCCAGCAGTTTAGGGTCGTACAGGAACACTGAAGCTTTCTTT. Protein product: CASSLGSYRNTEAFF.